These T cell receptor beta chains were read from a single sample in a study of blood T cell repertoires in COVID-19. TCRdb's table, derived via immunoSEQ multiplex PCR, lists solely in-frame clones and lacks some. The data contain about 300,000 clones, approximately 90% of them singletons. Sequencing used peripheral blood. These TCRs come from a man between 18 and 29 years old with active or convalescent COVID-19. Both conserved end residues are part of each CDR3.

CDR3 protein | J gene | V gene
CASSIRTSERRTEAFF | TRBJ1-1 | TRBV21-1
CASSPSTGHTEAFF | TRBJ1-1 | TRBV18
CASSQGDNNSPLHF | TRBJ1-6 | TRBV4-3
CASGTGGTGELFF | TRBJ2-2 | TRBV5-1
CASSPYRLAGGGTGELFF | TRBJ2-2 | TRBV7-2
CASSFGTGLNTIYF | TRBJ1-3 | TRBV21-1
CASSYVAGSYNSPLHF | TRBJ1-6 | TRBV6-5
CASTRGQYNYGYTF | TRBJ1-2 | TRBV19
CASSLSGTLGNTIYF | TRBJ1-3 | TRBV28
CATSTSGSRLNTEAFF | TRBJ1-1 | TRBV15
CSASAGLEAFF | TRBJ1-1 | TRBV20-1
CASSLSGTGNLYEQYF | TRBJ2-7 | TRBV5-6
CAISEGGTNTGELFF | TRBJ2-2 | TRBV10-3
CASTPHQEAFF | TRBJ1-1 | TRBV7-9
CASSLHRGRLDGYTF | TRBJ1-2 | TRBV11-2
CASSFLAGGSYNEQFF | TRBJ2-1 | TRBV27
CASRELGGIGTGELFF | TRBJ2-2 | TRBV6-1
CASSPTGTSNQPQHF | TRBJ1-5 | TRBV7-9
CASSLRPRANTEAFF | TRBJ1-1 | TRBV27
CASSIAIGGGDTEAFF | TRBJ1-1 | TRBV19
CASSFLQGPSGNTIYF | TRBJ1-3 | TRBV28
CASSLVGDRGEQFF | TRBJ2-1 | TRBV11-3
CASSRQGLSGNTIYF | TRBJ1-3 | TRBV5-6
CASSVRQSYGYTF | TRBJ1-2 | TRBV11-2
CASSLVVAGNTIYF | TRBJ1-3 | TRBV7-9
CASSLSSWRTDTYEQYF | TRBJ2-7 | TRBV11-2
CASISGVSQPQHF | TRBJ1-5 | TRBV28
CASHLETYNEQFF | TRBJ2-1 | TRBV6-4
CSVPGGQGALEYGYTF | TRBJ1-2 | TRBV29-1
CASSSQSGGYTF | TRBJ1-2 | TRBV28
CASSPRDRGSDEQFF | TRBJ2-1 | TRBV9
CASKQGAGNTIYF | TRBJ1-3 | TRBV6-5
CASSPTSGSSNTQYF | TRBJ2-3 | TRBV3-1/TRBV3-2
CASSPPGREGEQYF | TRBJ2-7 | TRBV18
CASSKGRTGPNTEAFF | TRBJ1-1 | TRBV21-1
CASSQEKLAGRTLFF | TRBJ2-2 | TRBV4-2
CASSPDRGNYEQYF | TRBJ2-7 | TRBV7-2
CASSHEPGANQPQHF | TRBJ1-5 | TRBV4-3
CASSPGRLRLNTEAFF | TRBJ1-1 | TRBV28
CASSKGTQETQYF | TRBJ2-5 | TRBV4-1
CASKIGQAYEKLFF | TRBJ1-4 | TRBV2
CASRNMASGDNEQFF | TRBJ2-1 | TRBV6-5
CASTTRTHVYGYTF | TRBJ1-2 | TRBV28
CASSEPGSRIYGYTF | TRBJ1-2 | TRBV2
CASSLGSGGASTQYF | TRBJ2-3 | TRBV7-7
CASRDRGRRLSGELFF | TRBJ2-2 | TRBV21-1
CASSYELVNTEAFF | TRBJ1-1 | TRBV5-4
CASSLGTMAQFF | TRBJ2-1 | TRBV27
CATSEGAGTEAFF | TRBJ1-1 | TRBV24-1